These 21 T cell receptor beta chains came from one sample sequenced in a study of blood T cell repertoires in COVID-19. Sequencing was performed with immunoSEQ multiplex PCR; in TCRdb, only in-frame clones are kept and a portion is missing. The profile shows roughly 100,000 clones, approximately 92% of them singletons. The source material was peripheral blood. The receptors come from a woman aged 45-65 years with COVID-19, enrolled during active disease.

This chain connects TRBV7-9 to TRBJ1-2, with 7 nucleotides matching TRBD1. The CDR3 has 15 residues. V lost 5 bases and J lost 4; bases outside the gene matches: 10. Germline V gene sequence: CDR1 SEHNR, CDR2 FQNEAQ (reference sequence). This CDR3 reads CASSSTGALSYGYTF. CDR3 sequence (DNA): TGTGCCAGCAGCAGTACAGGGGCCCTTTCCTATGGCTACACCTTC.

The V and J genes are TRBV3-1 (or the pseudogene TRBV3-2) and TRBJ1-6; 7 bases line up with TRBD1. Germline CDR1 is LGHDT and CDR2 is YNNKEL (reference sequence). CDR3 length: 17 residues. V gave up 3 bases and J gave up 7 bases; unmatched junction bases: 12. The CDR3 DNA reads as TGTGCCAGCAGCCAGGACAGGAGACCTTTGGCAAATTCACCCCTCCACTTT. It codes for CASSQDRRPLANSPLHF.

This clone was counted only a few times. DNA of the CDR3: TGTGCCAGCAGTTTACCACAGGGGATTTCACCCCTCCACTTT. Protein sequence: CASSLPQGISPLHF. V gene TRBV28 combines with J gene TRBJ1-6; 7 bases line up with TRBD1. The CDR3 sequence is 14 residues long. Per the germline V gene, CDR1 is MDHEN and CDR2 is SYDVKM. The ends lost 2 bases at V and 9 bases at J; junction bases unmatched: 4.

The CDR3: CASSPRGYEQFF. CDR3 sequence (DNA): TGTGCCAGCAGCCCCCGAGGGTATGAGCAGTTCTTC. This chain joins TRBV9 and TRBJ2-1, with TRBD2 as a possible D gene (5 bases). Trimming left V 4 bases short and J 8 bases short, with 10 bases between. This CDR3 has 12 residues. Germline CDR1 reads SGDLS; CDR2 reads YYNGEE.

The chain carries TRBV11-2 and TRBJ2-1, with 9 bases matching TRBD2. The CDR3 sequence is 16 residues long. Germline CDR1 SGHAT, CDR2 FQNNGV. With 1 base clipped from V and 8 bases from J, the junction kept 9 bases outside the gene matches. CDR3 in amino acids: CASSLVWRGGGYEQFF. The CDR3 DNA reads as TGTGCCAGCAGCTTAGTTTGGCGGGGGGGCGGCTATGAGCAGTTCTTC.

This chain connects TRBV6-6 to TRBJ2-7; TRBD1 might be the D (5 bases). The CDR3 is 14 amino acids. The germline V gene has CDR1 MNHNY and CDR2 SVGAGI (reference sequence). V gave up 0 bases and J gave up 6 bases, with 12 bases separating them. CDR3 sequence reads: CASSYSTRAGEQYF. CDR3 nucleotides: TGTGCCAGCAGTTACTCGACCAGGGCTGGCGAGCAGTACTTC.

The V and J genes are TRBV5-5 and TRBJ1-2; D is uncertain. Germline V lookup: CDR1 SGHKS, CDR2 YYEKEE (reference sequence). The germline V and J ends were trimmed by 2 bases and 7 bases, with 18 bases remaining between them. CDR3 length: 15 residues. The CDR3 reads CASSLTGYNVAGYTF. For the CDR3, the DNA is TGTGCCAGCAGCTTAACGGGGTATAATGTGGCTGGCTACACCTTC.

The chain combines TRBV6-2 or TRBV6-3 with TRBJ1-5; D is undetermined. The CDR3 is made up of 16 amino acids. Germline-derived CDR1 and CDR2 are MNHEY and SVGEGT. V was clipped by 5 bases and J by 0 bases, with 14 bases between them. The CDR3 sequence is CASSRERGSSNQPQHF. The CDR3 DNA reads TGTGCCAGCAGTCGTGAACGCGGATCTAGCAATCAGCCCCAGCATTTT.

CDR3 in DNA: TGCGCCAGCAGCCCCCGGGCCGGGGATGGCTACACCTTC. The encoded protein is CASSPRAGDGYTF. The chain is built from TRBV5-1 and TRBJ1-2; D is unclear. From germline, CDR1 is SGHRS and CDR2 YFSETQ. V shed 4 bases and J shed 6 bases, with 13 bases lying between them. The CDR3 covers 13 residues.

The CDR3: CASSLGAGGTDTQYF. Written as DNA, the CDR3 is TGCGCCAGCAGCTTAGGAGCGGGGGGCACAGATACGCAGTATTTT. This rearrangement joins TRBV5-1 to TRBJ2-3; TRBD2 aligns across 8 bases. The germline V gene has CDR1 SGHRS and CDR2 YFSETQ. V lost 2 bases, J lost 1 base, and 3 bases stayed unmatched. This CDR3 has 15 amino acids.

This rearrangement joins TRBV11-2 to TRBJ1-6; D is ambiguous. Trimming took 3 bases from V and 6 from J, leaving 9 bases between them. The CDR3 covers 14 residues. Germline values: CDR1 SGHAT, CDR2 FQNNGV. CDR3 bases: TGTGCCAGCAGCTTGGAGGGAACTAATTCACCCCTCCACTTT. This encodes CASSLEGTNSPLHF.

This chain links TRBV3-1 (or the pseudogene TRBV3-2) with TRBJ2-7, with TRBD2 matching over 15 bases. There are 16 residues in the CDR3. Germline V lookup: CDR1 LGHDT, CDR2 YNNKEL (reference sequence). The trim removed 4 bases at V and 1 base at J, leaving 2 bases unmatched. The CDR3 loop reads CASSPGLAGGSYEQYF. CDR3 DNA sequence: TGTGCCAGCAGCCCGGGACTAGCGGGGGGATCCTACGAGCAGTACTTC.

This sequence joins TRBV21-1 and TRBJ2-7; the table's D call of TRBD2 was not tested on the DNA. TRBV21-1 is shown as a pseudogene. This CDR3 comprises 13 residues. CDR3 amino acids: CASTAREGYEQYV. The DNA for the CDR3 is TGTGCCAGCACTGCACGAGAGGGCTACGAGCAGTACGTC.

The chain uses TRBV6-2 or TRBV6-3 and TRBJ2-3; 9 nucleotides line up with TRBD2. The CDR3 loop spans 17 amino acids. The J segment lost 7 bases and the V segment lost 2 bases, leaving 13 bases of the junction unmatched. Germline V gives CDR1 MNHEY, CDR2 SVGEGT. The CDR3 DNA reads TGTGCCAGCAGTTACGTCGGATCAGCGGGGGGAGGAAATACGCAGTATTTT. Translating it yields CASSYVGSAGGGNTQYF.

The chain combines TRBV9 with TRBJ2-3; perhaps TRBD2 as D (6 bases). The CDR3 runs to 16 residues. Trimming cost V 4 bases and J 3 bases, with 18 bases left between them. The germline V gene encodes CDR1 SGDLS and CDR2 YYNGEE. The CDR3 sequence: CASSPSGGLVTDTQYF. CDR3 in DNA: TGTGCCAGCAGCCCCTCCGGGGGTCTAGTGACAGATACGCAGTATTTT.

V is TRBV18 and J is TRBJ1-5; no reliable D call. Germline loops: CDR1 KGHSH, CDR2 LQKENI. The CDR3 runs 13 residues. V dropped 1 base and J dropped 5 bases, with 6 bases sitting between them. The CDR3 DNA is TGTGCCAGCTCACCACAGCGGGATCAGCCCCAGCATTTT. It translates to CASSPQRDQPQHF.

This chain connects TRBV5-1 to TRBJ2-1, with 7 bases lining up with TRBD2. J was trimmed by 1 base and V by 2 bases; bases with no gene match: 12. The CDR3 is made up of 18 amino acids. Per germline, CDR1 SGHRS and CDR2 YFSETQ. The CDR3 protein is CASSFLSGGKGSYNEQFF. CDR3 DNA: TGCGCCAGCAGCTTCCTATCGGGAGGTAAAGGGTCCTACAATGAGCAGTTCTTC.

The rearrangement joins TRBV7-9 to TRBJ1-2, with 10 bases identical to TRBD1. Germline V gene data show CDR1 as SEHNR and CDR2 as FQNEAQ (reference sequence). The CDR3 spans 17 residues. Trimming at V came to 6 bases and at J to 6 bases, leaving 16 bases not matched to a gene. The CDR3 protein is CASRTGTGAGFLHGYTF. CDR3 coding DNA: TGTGCCAGCAGGACCGGGACAGGGGCCGGATTTTTGCATGGCTACACCTTC.

DNA of the CDR3: TGTGCCAGCAGATCTACCCCCCAAACCGGGGAGCTGTTTTTT. This sequence encodes CASRSTPQTGELFF. J is TRBJ2-2 and V is TRBV5-6; no definite D call. V shed 5 bases and J shed 5 bases, with 13 bases lying between them. Germline V gene sequence: CDR1 SGHDT, CDR2 YYEEEE. The CDR3 is made up of 14 amino acids.

This sequence joins TRBV5-6 and TRBJ1-2; tentatively, D is TRBD1 (6 bases). Looked up from germline, CDR1 is SGHDT and CDR2 is YYEEEE. The CDR3 is 13 amino acids. Trimming pared 3 bases from V and 4 bases from J, leaving 10 bases between. Here the CDR3 reads CASSYGQSYGYTF. Here the CDR3 DNA reads TGTGCCAGCAGCTACGGACAGAGCTATGGCTACACCTTC.

V and J are TRBV24-1 and TRBJ2-5; 10 positions agree with TRBD1. The germline V gene has CDR1 KGHDR and CDR2 SFDVKD. CDR3 size: 15 residues. Unmatched junction bases numbered 5, after V lost 5 bases and J lost 3 bases. The CDR3 loop reads CATSVRTGGKETQYF. The DNA of the CDR3 is TGTGCCACCAGTGTTAGGACAGGGGGAAAAGAGACCCAGTACTTC.